The next 2 T cell receptor beta chains were all read from a single sample in a study of T-cell memory formation after mild COVID-19. TCRdb used MiXCR to reprocess the 5' RACE reads, holding one entry per CDR3 protein. The sample consists of approximately 400,000 distinct CDR3 sequences, roughly 18% of them appearing once. The sequenced sample was PBMCs or a T cell subset sorted from them (not recorded which). The receptors here all came from a man aged 18 to 29 who had mild COVID-19 (a few samples of this study predate the infection). Cell type and time point are not known.

This clonotype has a handful of counts. V gene TRBV5-4 combines with J gene TRBJ1-2, with D uncertain. The V gene's germline CDR1 is SGHNT and CDR2 YYREEE (reference sequence). V dropped 3 bases and J dropped 8 bases, with 17 bases sitting between them. This CDR3 region has 14 residues. The chain's CDR3 is CASSSIDRYRGYTF. The CDR3 DNA follows: TGTGCCAGCAGCTCCATAGACCGGTACCGGGGCTACACCTTC.

The J gene is TRBJ2-7, the V gene TRBV6-2 or TRBV6-3; the D call may be TRBD1 or TRBD2 (5 bases each). There are 15 residues in the CDR3. Germline V gives CDR1 MNHEY, CDR2 SVGEGT. Trimming left V 2 bases short and J 5 bases short, with 16 bases between. The CDR3 is CASSYRDPTRHEQYF. CDR3 in DNA: TGTGCCAGCAGTTACCGGGACCCAACTCGGCACGAGCAGTACTTC.